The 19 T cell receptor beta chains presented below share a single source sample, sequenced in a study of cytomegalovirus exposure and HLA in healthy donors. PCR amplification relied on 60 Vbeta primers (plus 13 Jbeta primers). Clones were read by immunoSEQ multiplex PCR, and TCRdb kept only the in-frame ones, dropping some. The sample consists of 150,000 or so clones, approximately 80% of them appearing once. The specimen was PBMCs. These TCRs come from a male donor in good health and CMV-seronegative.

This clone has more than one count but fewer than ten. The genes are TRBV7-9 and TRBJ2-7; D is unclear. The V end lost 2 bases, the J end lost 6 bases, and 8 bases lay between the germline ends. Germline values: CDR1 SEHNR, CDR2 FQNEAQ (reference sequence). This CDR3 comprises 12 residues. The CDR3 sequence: CASSLPRGEQYF. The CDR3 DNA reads TGTGCCAGCAGCTTACCTCGCGGCGAGCAGTACTTC.

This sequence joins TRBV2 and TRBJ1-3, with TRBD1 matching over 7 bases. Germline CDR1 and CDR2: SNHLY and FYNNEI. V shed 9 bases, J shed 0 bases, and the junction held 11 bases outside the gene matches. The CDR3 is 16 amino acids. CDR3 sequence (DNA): TGTGCCAGTTACGCCGGGACAGTGAGCTCTGGAAACACCATATATTTT. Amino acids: CASYAGTVSSGNTIYF.

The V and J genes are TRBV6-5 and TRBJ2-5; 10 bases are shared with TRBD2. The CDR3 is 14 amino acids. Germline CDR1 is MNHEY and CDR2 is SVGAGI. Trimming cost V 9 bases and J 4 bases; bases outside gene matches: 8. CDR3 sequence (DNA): TGTGCCAGTGTAGCGGGAGGAGGGGGAGAGACCCAGTACTTC. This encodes CASVAGGGGETQYF.

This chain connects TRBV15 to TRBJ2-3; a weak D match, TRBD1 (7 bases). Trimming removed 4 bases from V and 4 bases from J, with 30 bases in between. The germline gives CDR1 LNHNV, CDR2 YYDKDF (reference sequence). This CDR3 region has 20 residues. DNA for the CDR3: TGTGCCACCAGCAATCCTCTCGGGCAGGGGGGTGGCTCCAGCGCAGATACGCAGTATTTT. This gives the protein CATSNPLGQGGGSSADTQYF.

CDR3 nucleotides: TGTGCCAGCAGCTCCCGGACAGGGGCTCAGCCCCAGCATTTT. This codes for CASSSRTGAQPQHF. This rearrangement joins TRBV5-8 to TRBJ1-5, with TRBD1 identical over 9 bases. Unmatched junction bases numbered 4, after V lost 3 bases and J lost 6 bases. The CDR3 sequence is 14 residues long. Germline CDR1 reads SGHTS; CDR2 reads YDEGEE.

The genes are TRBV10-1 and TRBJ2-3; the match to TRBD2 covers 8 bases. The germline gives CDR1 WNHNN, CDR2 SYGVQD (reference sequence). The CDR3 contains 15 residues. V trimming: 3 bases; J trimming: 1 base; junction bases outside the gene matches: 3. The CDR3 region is CASSETSGGTDTQYF. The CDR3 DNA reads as TGCGCCAGCAGTGAAACTAGCGGAGGCACAGATACGCAGTATTTT.

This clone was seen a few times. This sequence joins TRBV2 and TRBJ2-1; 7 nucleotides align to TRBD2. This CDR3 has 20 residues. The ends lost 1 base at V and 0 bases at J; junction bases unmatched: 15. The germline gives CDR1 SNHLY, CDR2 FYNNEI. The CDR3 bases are TGTGCCAGCAGTGAAGGGTGGGGCCTAGCGGTTAAGAGCTCCTACAATGAGCAGTTCTTC. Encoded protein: CASSEGWGLAVKSSYNEQFF.

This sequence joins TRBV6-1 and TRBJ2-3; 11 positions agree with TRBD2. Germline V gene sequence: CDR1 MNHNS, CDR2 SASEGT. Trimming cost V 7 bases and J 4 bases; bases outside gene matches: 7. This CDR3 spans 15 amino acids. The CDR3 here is CASTRIAGGPDTQYF. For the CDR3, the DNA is TGTGCCAGCACCCGAATAGCGGGAGGGCCAGATACGCAGTATTTT.

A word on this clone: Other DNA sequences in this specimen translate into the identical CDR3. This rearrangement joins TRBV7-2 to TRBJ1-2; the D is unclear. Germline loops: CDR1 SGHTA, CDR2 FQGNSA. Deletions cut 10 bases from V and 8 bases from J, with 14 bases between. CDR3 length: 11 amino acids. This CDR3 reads CATARTWGYTF. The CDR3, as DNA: TGTGCCACCGCTCGTACTTGGGGCTACACCTTC. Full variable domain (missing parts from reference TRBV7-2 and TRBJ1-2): GAGVSQSPSNKVTEKGKDVELRCDPISGHTALYWYRQSLGQGLEFLIYFQGNSAPDKSGLPSDRFSAERTGGSVSTLTIQRTQQEDSAVYLCATARTWGYTFGSGTRLTVV.

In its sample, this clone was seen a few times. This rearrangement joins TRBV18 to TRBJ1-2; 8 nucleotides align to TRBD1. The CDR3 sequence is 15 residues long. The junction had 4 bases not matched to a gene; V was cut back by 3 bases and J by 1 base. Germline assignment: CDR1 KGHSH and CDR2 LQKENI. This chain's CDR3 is CASSPGTGLNYGYTF. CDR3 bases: TGTGCCAGCTCACCTGGGACAGGACTTAACTATGGCTACACCTTC. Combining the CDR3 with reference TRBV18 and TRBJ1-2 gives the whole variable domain NAGVMQNPRHLVRRRGQEARLRCSPMKGHSHVYWYRQLPEEGLKFMVYLQKENIIDESGMPKERFSAEFPKEGPSILRIQQVVRGDSAAYFCASSPGTGLNYGYTFGSGTRLTVV.

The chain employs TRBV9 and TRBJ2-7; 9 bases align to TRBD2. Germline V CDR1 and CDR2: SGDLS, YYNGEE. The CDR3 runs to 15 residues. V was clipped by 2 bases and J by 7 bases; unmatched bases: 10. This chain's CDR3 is CASSVETSGRGEQYF. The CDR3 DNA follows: TGTGCCAGCAGCGTGGAGACTAGCGGACGTGGAGAGCAGTACTTC.

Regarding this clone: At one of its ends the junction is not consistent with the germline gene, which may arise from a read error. DNA of the CDR3: TGCGCCAGCAGTGAACAGGGCGTCAGCACAGATACGCGGTATTTT. Translation gives CASSEQGVSTDTRYF. The gene calls are TRBV10-2 and TRBJ2-3; possible D gene TRBD1, 6 bases. Germline V gene data show CDR1 as WSHSY and CDR2 as SAAADI. The CDR3 totals 15 residues.

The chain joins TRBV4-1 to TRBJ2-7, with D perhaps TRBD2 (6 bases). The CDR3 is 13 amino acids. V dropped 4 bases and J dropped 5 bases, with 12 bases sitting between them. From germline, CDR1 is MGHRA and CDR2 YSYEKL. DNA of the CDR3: TGCGCCAGCAGCCCCCCGGGGGTCCACGAGCAGTACTTC. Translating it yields CASSPPGVHEQYF.

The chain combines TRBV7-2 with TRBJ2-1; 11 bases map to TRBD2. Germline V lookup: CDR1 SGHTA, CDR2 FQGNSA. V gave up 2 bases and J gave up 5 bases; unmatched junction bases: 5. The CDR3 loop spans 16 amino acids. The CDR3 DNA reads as TGTGCCAGCAGCTTAATAGCGGGGGGGGTAGACAATGAGCAGTTCTTC. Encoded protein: CASSLIAGGVDNEQFF. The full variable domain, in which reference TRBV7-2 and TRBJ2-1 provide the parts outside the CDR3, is GAGVSQSPSNKVTEKGKDVELRCDPISGHTALYWYRQSLGQGLEFLIYFQGNSAPDKSGLPSDRFSAERTGGSVSTLTIQRTQQEDSAVYLCASSLIAGGVDNEQFFGPGTRLTVL.

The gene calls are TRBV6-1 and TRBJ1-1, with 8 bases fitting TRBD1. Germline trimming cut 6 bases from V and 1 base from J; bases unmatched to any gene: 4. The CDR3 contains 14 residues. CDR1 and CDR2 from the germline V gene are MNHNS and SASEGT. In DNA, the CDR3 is TGTGCCAGCAGCCTTGGGACAGGGAACACTGAAGCTTTCTTT. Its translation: CASSLGTGNTEAFF.

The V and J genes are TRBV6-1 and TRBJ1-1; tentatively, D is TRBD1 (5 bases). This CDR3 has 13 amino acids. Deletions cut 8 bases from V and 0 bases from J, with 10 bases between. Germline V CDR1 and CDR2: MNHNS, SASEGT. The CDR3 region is CASAAGMNTEAFF. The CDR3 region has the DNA TGTGCCAGCGCCGCAGGGATGAACACTGAAGCTTTCTTT.

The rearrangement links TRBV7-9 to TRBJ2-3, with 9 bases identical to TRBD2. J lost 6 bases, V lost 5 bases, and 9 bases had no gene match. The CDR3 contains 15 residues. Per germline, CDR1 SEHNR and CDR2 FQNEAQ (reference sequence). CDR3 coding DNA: TGTGCCAGCAGCCAAATTAGCGGGAGAATTGATACGCAGTATTTT. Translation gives CASSQISGRIDTQYF.

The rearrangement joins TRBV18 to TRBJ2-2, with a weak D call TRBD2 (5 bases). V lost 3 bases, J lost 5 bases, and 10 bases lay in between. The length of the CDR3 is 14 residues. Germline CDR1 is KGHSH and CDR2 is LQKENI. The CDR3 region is CASSPPPGTGELFF. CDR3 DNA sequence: TGTGCCAGCTCACCTCCCCCGGGGACCGGGGAGCTGTTTTTT.

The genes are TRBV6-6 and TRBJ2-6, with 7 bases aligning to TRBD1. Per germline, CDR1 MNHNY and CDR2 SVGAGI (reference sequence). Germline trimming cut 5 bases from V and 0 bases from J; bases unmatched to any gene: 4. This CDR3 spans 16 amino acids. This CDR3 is CASSTGQRSGANVLTF. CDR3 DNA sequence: TGTGCCAGCAGTACGGGACAGCGCTCTGGGGCCAACGTCCTGACTTTC.